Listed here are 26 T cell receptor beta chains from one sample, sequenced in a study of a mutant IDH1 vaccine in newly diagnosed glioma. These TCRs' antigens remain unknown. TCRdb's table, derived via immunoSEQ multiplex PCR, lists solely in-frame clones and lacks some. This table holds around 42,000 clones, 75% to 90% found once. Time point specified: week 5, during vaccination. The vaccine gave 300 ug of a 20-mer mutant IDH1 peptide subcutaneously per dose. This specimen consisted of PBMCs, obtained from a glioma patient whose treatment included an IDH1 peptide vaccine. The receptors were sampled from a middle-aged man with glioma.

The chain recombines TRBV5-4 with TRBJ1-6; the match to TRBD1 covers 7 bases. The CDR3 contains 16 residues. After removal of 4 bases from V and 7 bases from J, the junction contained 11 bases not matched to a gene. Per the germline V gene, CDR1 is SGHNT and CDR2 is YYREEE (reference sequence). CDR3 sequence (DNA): TGTGCCAGCAGCCATAATCGGGACAGCGTAAATTCACCCCTCCACTTT. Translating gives CASSHNRDSVNSPLHF.

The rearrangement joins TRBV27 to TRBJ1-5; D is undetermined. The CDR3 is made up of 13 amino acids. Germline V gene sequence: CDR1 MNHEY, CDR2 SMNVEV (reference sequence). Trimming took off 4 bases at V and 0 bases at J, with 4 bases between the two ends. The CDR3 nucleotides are TGTGCCAGCAGTTCCCGTAGCAATCAGCCCCAGCATTTT. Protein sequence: CASSSRSNQPQHF.

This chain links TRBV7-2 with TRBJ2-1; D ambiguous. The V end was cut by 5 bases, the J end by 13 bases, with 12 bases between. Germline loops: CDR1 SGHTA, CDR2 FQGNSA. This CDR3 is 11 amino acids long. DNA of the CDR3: TGTGCCAGCAGCCCGGGCTACACCCAGTTCTTC. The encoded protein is CASSPGYTQFF.

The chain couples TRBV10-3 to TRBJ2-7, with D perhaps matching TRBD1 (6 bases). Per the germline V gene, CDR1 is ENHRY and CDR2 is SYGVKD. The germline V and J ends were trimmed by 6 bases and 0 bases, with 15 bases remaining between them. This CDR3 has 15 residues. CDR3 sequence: CAIRPSGASSYEQYF. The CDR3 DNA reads TGTGCCATCAGGCCTTCAGGGGCTTCCTCCTACGAGCAGTACTTC.

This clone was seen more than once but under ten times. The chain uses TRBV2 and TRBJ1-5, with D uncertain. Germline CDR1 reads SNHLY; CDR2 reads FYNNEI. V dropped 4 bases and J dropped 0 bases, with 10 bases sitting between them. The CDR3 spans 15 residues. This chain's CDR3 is CASSVAAYSNQPQHF. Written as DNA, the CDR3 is TGTGCCAGCAGTGTGGCTGCCTATAGCAATCAGCCCCAGCATTTT. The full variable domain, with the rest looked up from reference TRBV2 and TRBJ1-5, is EPEVTQTPSHQVTQMGQEVILRCVPISNHLYFYWYRQILGQKVEFLVSFYNNEISEKSEIFDDQFSVERPDGSNFTLKIRSTKLEDSAMYFCASSVAAYSNQPQHFGDGTRLSIL.

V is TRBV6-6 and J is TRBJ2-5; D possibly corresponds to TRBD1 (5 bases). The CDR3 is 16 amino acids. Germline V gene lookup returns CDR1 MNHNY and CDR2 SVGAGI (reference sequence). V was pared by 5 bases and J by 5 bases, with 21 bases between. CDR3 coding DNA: TGTGCCAGCAGTCTATGGGGCGAGTCCACCGGGGAGACCCAGTACTTC. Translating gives CASSLWGESTGETQYF.

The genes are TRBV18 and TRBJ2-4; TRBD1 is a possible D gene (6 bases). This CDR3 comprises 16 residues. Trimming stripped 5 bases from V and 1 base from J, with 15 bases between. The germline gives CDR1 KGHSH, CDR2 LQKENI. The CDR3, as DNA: TGTGCCAGCTCAGAGACAGGCCCGTTGGCCAAAAACATTCAGTACTTC. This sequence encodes CASSETGPLAKNIQYF.

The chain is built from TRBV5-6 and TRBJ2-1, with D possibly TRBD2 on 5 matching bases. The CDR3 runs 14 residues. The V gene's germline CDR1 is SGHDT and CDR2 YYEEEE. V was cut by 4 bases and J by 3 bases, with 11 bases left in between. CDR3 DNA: TGTGCCAGCAGCATAAGCCGGGGCTACAATGAGCAGTTCTTC. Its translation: CASSISRGYNEQFF.

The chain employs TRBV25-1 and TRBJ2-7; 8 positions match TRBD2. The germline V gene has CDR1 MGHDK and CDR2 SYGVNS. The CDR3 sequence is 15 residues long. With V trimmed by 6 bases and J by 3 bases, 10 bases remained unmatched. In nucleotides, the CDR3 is TGTGCCAGCAGAAAGAGCGGGGGTTACGGCTACGAGCAGTACTTC. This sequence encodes CASRKSGGYGYEQYF.

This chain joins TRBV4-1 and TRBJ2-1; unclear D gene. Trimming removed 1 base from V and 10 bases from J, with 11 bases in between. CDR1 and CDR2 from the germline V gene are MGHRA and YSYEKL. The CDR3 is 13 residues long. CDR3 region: CASSQVGLREQFF. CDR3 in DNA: TGCGCCAGCAGCCAAGTAGGATTGCGGGAGCAGTTCTTC.

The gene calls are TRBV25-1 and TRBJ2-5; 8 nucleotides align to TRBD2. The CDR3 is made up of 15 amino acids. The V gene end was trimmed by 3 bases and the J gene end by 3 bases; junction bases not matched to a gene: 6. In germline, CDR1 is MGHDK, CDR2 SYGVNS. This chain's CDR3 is CASSDPGGVKETQYF. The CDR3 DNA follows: TGTGCCAGCAGTGACCCGGGGGGGGTCAAAGAGACCCAGTACTTC.

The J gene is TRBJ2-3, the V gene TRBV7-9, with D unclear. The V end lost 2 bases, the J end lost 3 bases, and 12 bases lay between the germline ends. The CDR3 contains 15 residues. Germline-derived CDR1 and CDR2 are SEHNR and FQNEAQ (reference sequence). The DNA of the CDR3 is TGTGCCAGCAGCTTACCCCCCCCCAAAACAGATACGCAGTATTTT. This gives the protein CASSLPPPKTDTQYF.

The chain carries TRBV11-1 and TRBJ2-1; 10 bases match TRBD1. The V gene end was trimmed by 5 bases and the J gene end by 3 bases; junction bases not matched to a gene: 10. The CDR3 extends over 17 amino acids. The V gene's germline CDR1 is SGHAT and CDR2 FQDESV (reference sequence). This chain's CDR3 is CASSLPLGTGDYNEQFF. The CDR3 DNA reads TGTGCCAGCAGCCTCCCCTTGGGGACAGGGGACTACAATGAGCAGTTCTTC.

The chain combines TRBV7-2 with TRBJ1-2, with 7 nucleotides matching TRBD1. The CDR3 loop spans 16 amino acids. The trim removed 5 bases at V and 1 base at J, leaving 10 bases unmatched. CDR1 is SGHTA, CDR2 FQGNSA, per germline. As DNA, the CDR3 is TGTGCCAGCAGCGTAGGTCGACAGGGAAGTAACTATGGCTACACCTTC. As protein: CASSVGRQGSNYGYTF.

CDR3 DNA: TGTGCCAGCAGTTACTCTTATAATCAGCCCCAGCATTTT. Its translation: CASSYSYNQPQHF. The chain couples TRBV6-5 to TRBJ1-5; D ambiguous. This CDR3 spans 13 amino acids. Germline CDR1 is MNHEY and CDR2 is SVGAGI. V was cut by 0 bases and J by 4 bases, with 4 bases left in between.

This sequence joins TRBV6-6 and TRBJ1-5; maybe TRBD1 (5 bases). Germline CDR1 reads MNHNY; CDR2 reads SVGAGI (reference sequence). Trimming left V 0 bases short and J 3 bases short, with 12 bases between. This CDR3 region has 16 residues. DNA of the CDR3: TGTGCCAGCAGTTACTCGCAGGGTGGTGCCAATCAGCCCCAGCATTTT. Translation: CASSYSQGGANQPQHF.

In DNA, the CDR3 is TGTGCCAGCAGCCCCCCCAATTCCTACGAGCAGTACTTC. This gives the protein CASSPPNSYEQYF. The chain has TRBV11-3 and TRBJ2-7, with unresolved D. The CDR3 loop spans 13 amino acids. The germline CDR1 and CDR2 sequences are SGHNT and YENEEA. V was cut by 5 bases and J by 1 base, with 9 bases left in between.

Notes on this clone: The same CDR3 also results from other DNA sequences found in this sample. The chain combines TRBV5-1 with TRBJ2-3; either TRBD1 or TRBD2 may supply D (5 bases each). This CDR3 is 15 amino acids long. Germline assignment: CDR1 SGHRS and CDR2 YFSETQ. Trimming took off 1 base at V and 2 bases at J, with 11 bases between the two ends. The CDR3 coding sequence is TGCGCCAGCAGCTTGCAGCGAGGGGCCACAGATACGCAGTATTTT. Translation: CASSLQRGATDTQYF.

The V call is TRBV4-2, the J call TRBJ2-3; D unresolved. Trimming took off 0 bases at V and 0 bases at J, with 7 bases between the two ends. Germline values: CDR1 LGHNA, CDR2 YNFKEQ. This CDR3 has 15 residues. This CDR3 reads CASSQEVDSTDTQYF. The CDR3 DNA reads TGTGCCAGCAGCCAAGAGGTGGATAGCACAGATACGCAGTATTTT.

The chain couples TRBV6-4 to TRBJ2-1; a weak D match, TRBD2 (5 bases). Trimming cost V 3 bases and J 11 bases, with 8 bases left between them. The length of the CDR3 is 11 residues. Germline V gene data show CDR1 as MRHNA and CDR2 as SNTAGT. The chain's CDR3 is CASSEGGQQFF. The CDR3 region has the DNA TGTGCCAGCAGTGAAGGCGGGCAGCAGTTCTTC.

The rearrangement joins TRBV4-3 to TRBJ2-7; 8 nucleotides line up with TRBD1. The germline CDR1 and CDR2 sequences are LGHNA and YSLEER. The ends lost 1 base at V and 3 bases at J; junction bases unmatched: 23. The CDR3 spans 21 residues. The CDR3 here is CASSQGIFGERQGIWRYEQYF. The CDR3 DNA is TGCGCCAGCAGCCAAGGGATCTTTGGAGAGAGACAGGGGATTTGGCGCTACGAGCAGTACTTC.

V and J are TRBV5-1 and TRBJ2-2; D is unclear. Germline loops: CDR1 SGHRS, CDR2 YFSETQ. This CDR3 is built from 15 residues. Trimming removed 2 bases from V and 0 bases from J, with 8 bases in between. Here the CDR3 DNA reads TGCGCCAGCAGCTTAGCCTCCGCGAACACCGGGGAGCTGTTTTTT. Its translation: CASSLASANTGELFF. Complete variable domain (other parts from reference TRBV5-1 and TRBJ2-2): KAGVTQTPRYLIKTRGQQVTLSCSPISGHRSVSWYQQTPGQGLQFLFEYFSETQRNKGNFPGRFSGRQFSNSRSEMNVSTLELGDSALYLCASSLASANTGELFFGEGSRLTVL.

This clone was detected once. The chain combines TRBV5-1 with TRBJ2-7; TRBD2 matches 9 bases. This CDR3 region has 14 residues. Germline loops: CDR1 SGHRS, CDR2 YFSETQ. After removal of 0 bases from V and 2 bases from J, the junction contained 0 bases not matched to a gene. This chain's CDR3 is CASSLGTSAYEQYF. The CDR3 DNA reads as TGCGCCAGCAGCTTGGGGACTAGCGCCTACGAGCAGTACTTC.

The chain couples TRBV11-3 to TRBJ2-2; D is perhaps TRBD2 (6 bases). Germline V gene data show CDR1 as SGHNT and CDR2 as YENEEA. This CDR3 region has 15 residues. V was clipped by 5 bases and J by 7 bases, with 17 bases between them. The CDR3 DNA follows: TGTGCCAGCAGCGTAGCGGCGGGTAGGAGCGGGGAGCTGTTTTTT. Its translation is CASSVAAGRSGELFF.

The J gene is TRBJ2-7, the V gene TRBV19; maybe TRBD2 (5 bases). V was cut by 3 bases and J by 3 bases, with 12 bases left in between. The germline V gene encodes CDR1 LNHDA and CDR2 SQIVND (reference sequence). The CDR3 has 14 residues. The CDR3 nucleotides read TGTGCCAGTAGTATCTACATCGGGGACTACGAGCAGTACTTC. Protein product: CASSIYIGDYEQYF.

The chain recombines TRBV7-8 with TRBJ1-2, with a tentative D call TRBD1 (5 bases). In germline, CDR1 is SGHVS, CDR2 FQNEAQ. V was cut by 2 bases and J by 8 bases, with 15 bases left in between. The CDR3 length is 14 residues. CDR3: CASSLTGAGKGYTF. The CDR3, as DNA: TGTGCCAGCAGCTTAACCGGGGCCGGAAAGGGCTACACCTTC.